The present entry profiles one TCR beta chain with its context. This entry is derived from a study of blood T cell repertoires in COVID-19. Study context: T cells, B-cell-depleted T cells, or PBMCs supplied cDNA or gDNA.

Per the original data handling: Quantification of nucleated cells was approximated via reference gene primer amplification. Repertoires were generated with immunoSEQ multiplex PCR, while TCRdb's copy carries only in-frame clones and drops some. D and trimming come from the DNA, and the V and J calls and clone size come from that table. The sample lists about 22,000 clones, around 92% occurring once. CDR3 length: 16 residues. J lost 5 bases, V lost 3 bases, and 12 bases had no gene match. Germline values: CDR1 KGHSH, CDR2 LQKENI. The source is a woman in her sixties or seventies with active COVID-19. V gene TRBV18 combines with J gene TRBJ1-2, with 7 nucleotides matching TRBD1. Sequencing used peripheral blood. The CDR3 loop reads CASSPSGGGIPYGYTF. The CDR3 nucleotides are TGTGCCAGCTCACCCTCGGGAGGGGGCATTCCTTATGGCTACACCTTC.